This is a list of T cell receptor beta chains from one sample in a study of cytomegalovirus exposure and HLA in healthy donors. The data were produced by immunoSEQ multiplex PCR, yet TCRdb's version contains in-frame clones alone and is incomplete. This repertoire shows approximately 150,000 clones, around 80% found once; its top ten account for around 13%. The source material was PBMCs. The receptors were gathered from a man aged 35-49 years in good health and CMV-seropositive. Both conserved end residues are part of each CDR3. D genes are given only for firm matches. Part of the rows lack a size; the others show once, few, many or a class for expanded clones.

V gene	J gene	clone size	D gene	CDR3 DNA	CDR3 protein
TRBV19	TRBJ2-1	.	.	TGTGCCAGTACGACTAAGGGCTACAATGAGCAGTTCTTC	CASTTKGYNEQFF
TRBV2	TRBJ2-7	once	.	TGTGCCAGCACCCAAAACTCACTAGCCTCGGGTGAGCAGTACTTC	CASTQNSLASGEQYF
TRBV7-9	TRBJ1-5	.	TRBD1	TGTGCCAGCAGCTTAGGTGACAGGGACGATCAGCCCCAGCATTTT	CASSLGDRDDQPQHF
TRBV28	TRBJ2-7	.	TRBD2	TGTGCCAGCAGTTTACCCCCTTGGCCTAGCGGTGCCTACGAGCAGTACTTC	CASSLPPWPSGAYEQYF
TRBV28	TRBJ2-1	.	TRBD2	TGTGCCAGCAGTTTGGGTAGCGGGAAATCAGAGCAGTTCTTC	CASSLGSGKSEQFF
TRBV30	TRBJ2-4	few	.	TGTGCCTCCGAAGCCGGAGCCAAAAACATTCAGTACTTC	CASEAGAKNIQYF
TRBV19	TRBJ2-2	.	.	TGTGCCAGTAATCAGCGGGCGAACACCGGGGAGCTGTTTTTT	CASNQRANTGELFF
TRBV6-5	TRBJ1-5	few	TRBD1	TGTGCCAGCAGTTTAAGGACAGGCAGCCAGCCCCAGCATTTT	CASSLRTGSQPQHF
TRBV20-1	TRBJ1-2	.	.	TGCAGTGCTAGCGCGGGGTATGGCTACACCTTC	CSASAGYGYTF
TRBV5-4	TRBJ2-1	once	.	TGTGCCAGCAGCTTGGAGATCCTTGACAGCAGGGGCAATGAGCAGTTCTTC	CASSLEILDSRGNEQFF
TRBV4-1	TRBJ1-1	.	.	TGCGCCAGCAGCCAAGTCTCGGGAGATATCAACACTGAAGCTTTCTTT	CASSQVSGDINTEAFF
TRBV15	TRBJ1-4	.	.	TGTGCCACCAGCCTTAACGCGGGGGGCTTGAAGGGAAAACTGTTTTTT	CATSLNAGGLKGKLFF
TRBV5-4	TRBJ1-2	.	.	TGTGCCAGCAGCTTGGCCGGGGGGCTTAACTATGGCTACACCTTC	CASSLAGGLNYGYTF
TRBV5-4	TRBJ2-5	.	.	TGTGCCAGCAGCTTCGGACAGAAGCTGGGGGAGACCCAGTACTTC	CASSFGQKLGETQYF
TRBV9	TRBJ1-1	.	.	TGTGCCAGCAGCGTAGCTCCGACAGGAACGAACACTGAAGCTTTCTTT	CASSVAPTGTNTEAFF
TRBV13	TRBJ2-1	.	TRBD2	TGTGCCAGCAGCTTCTCTAGGGGACTAGAGTACAATGAGCAGTTCTTC	CASSFSRGLEYNEQFF
TRBV5-1	TRBJ2-1	.	.	TGCGCCAGCAGCTTAGCGGAGAGCTCCTACAATGAGCAGTTCTTC	CASSLAESSYNEQFF
TRBV27	TRBJ2-2	once	TRBD2	TGTGCCAGCAGTTTAGATAGCGGGAGTACTTACACCGGGGAGCTGTTTTTT	CASSLDSGSTYTGELFF
TRBV19	TRBJ2-3	.	.	TGTGCCAGTAGTACCATAGATACGCAGTATTTT	CASSTIDTQYF
TRBV27	TRBJ1-5	.	TRBD1	TGTGCCAGCCGACAGGGGATAATAAGCAATCAGCCCCAGCATTTT	CASRQGIISNQPQHF
TRBV19	TRBJ1-5	.	TRBD1	TGTGCCAGTAGTCCGGGACAGGGTGTTCAGCCCCAGCATTTT	CASSPGQGVQPQHF
TRBV2	TRBJ2-1	.	.	TGTGCCAGCACTCCCCGGGATACTGAGCAGTTCTTC	CASTPRDTEQFF
TRBV5-1	TRBJ2-2	.	.	TGCGCCAGCAGCTTGGTTAACTCTAACACCGGGGAGCTGTTTTTT	CASSLVNSNTGELFF
TRBV6-1	TRBJ2-1	.	.	TGTGCCAGCAGGGTTAGCGGACCCTCCTACAATGAGCAGTTCTTC	CASRVSGPSYNEQFF
TRBV18	TRBJ1-4	.	TRBD1	TGTGCCAGCTCACCTCAGGGGACAGGGGTCGAAAAACTGTTTTTT	CASSPQGTGVEKLFF
TRBV10-1	TRBJ2-7	.	.	TGCGCCAGCAGTGCCCAGGGCTACGAGCAGTACTTC	CASSAQGYEQYF
TRBV5-1	TRBJ2-3	.	TRBD1	TGCGCCAGCAGCTTGGAACAGGGGTTGCTTACAGATACGCAGTATTTT	CASSLEQGLLTDTQYF
TRBV28	TRBJ2-3	.	.	TGTGCCAGCAGTCCCACCGGGACTGTTGGTGGGGCGCAGTATTTT	CASSPTGTVGGAQYF
TRBV28	TRBJ2-7	.	.	TGTGCCAGCAGTCTAATTCAGCCCGCTGGGAGCTACGAGCAGTACTTC	CASSLIQPAGSYEQYF
TRBV6-4	TRBJ2-7	.	.	TGTGCCAGCAGTTACCAGGGCACCTACGAGCAGTACTTC	CASSYQGTYEQYF
TRBV29-1	TRBJ2-3	.	TRBD2	TGCAGCGCCGGGGCTAGCGGCTTAGGAGATACGCAGTATTTT	CSAGASGLGDTQYF
TRBV19	TRBJ1-2	.	.	TGTGCCAGTAGTATTTATTATGGCTACACCTTC	CASSIYYGYTF
TRBV14	TRBJ2-1	.	TRBD2	TGTGCCAGCAGCCAAGTTTTGGGCGGGAGCGGTGAGCAGTTCTTC	CASSQVLGGSGEQFF
TRBV19	TRBJ2-7	.	TRBD2	TGTGCCAGTAGTCACCCGGGACTAACATACGAGCAGTACTTC	CASSHPGLTYEQYF
TRBV10-3	TRBJ1-5	.	.	TGTGCCATCAGTGAGGGTTTCAGGCAGCCCCAGCATTTT	CAISEGFRQPQHF
TRBV9	TRBJ2-5	.	.	TGTGCCAGCGCGTCCGGGACTGACCAAGAGACCCAGTACTTC	CASASGTDQETQYF
TRBV7-9	TRBJ2-1	.	TRBD2	TGTGCCAGCAGCTTGGGAGCGGGAGGGTACAATGAGCAGTTCTTC	CASSLGAGGYNEQFF
TRBV5-1	TRBJ1-1	.	TRBD1	TGCGCCAGCAGCCCAGGTACAGGGGCGAACACTGAAGCTTTCTTT	CASSPGTGANTEAFF
TRBV4-2	TRBJ2-5	.	.	TGTGCCAGCAGCCAGTTCATGGCAGGAGGGCAAGAGACCCAGTACTTC	CASSQFMAGGQETQYF
TRBV7-9	TRBJ1-6	.	TRBD1	TGTGCCAGCAGCCCCCCGGGACAGGAGAATTCACCCCTCCACTTT	CASSPPGQENSPLHF
TRBV29-1	TRBJ1-2	.	.	TGCAGCGTTGAAGGGACAGACCACCCTTCATTCACCTTC	CSVEGTDHPSFTF
TRBV5-1	TRBJ2-1	.	.	TGCGCCAGCGGACTAATAGCGGACTCCTACAATGAGCAGTTCTTC	CASGLIADSYNEQFF
TRBV10-3	TRBJ1-4	.	TRBD1	TGTGCCATCAGTCCCCGGGACAGTAGTGAAAAACTGTTTTTT	CAISPRDSSEKLFF
TRBV19	TRBJ2-2	.	.	TGTGCCAGTAGTCCAACTAGACATAACACCGGGGAGCTGTTTTTT	CASSPTRHNTGELFF
TRBV6-5	TRBJ2-1	few	.	TGTGCCAGCAGTTACAGGGGGTATGGTGAGCAGTTCTTC	CASSYRGYGEQFF